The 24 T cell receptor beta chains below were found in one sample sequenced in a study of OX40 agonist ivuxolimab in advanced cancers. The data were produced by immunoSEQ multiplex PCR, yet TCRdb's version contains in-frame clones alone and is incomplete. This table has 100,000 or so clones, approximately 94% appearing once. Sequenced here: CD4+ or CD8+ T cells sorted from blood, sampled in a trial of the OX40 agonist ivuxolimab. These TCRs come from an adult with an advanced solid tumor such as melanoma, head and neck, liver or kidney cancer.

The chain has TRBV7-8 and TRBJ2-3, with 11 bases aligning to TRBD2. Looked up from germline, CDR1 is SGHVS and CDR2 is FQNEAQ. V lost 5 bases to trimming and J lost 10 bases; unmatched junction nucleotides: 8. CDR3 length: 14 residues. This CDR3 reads CASSPIAGGVAQYF. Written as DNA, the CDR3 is TGTGCCAGCAGCCCCATAGCGGGGGGGGTTGCGCAGTATTTT.

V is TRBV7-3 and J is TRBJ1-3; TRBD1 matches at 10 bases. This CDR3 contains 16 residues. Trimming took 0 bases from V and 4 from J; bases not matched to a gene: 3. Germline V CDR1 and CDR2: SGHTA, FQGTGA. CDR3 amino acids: CASSLTGTGDGNTIYF. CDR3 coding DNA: TGTGCCAGCAGCTTAACCGGGACAGGGGACGGAAACACCATATATTTT.

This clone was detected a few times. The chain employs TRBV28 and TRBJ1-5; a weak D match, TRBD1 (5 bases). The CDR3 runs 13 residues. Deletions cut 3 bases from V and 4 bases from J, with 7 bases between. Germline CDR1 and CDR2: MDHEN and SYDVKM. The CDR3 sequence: CASSLSGNQPQHF. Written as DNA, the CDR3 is TGTGCCAGCAGTTTGTCAGGGAATCAGCCCCAGCATTTT.

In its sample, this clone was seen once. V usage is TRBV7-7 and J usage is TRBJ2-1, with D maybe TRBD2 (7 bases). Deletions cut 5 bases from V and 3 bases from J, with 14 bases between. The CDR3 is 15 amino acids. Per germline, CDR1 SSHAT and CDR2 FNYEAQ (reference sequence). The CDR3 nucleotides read TGTGCCAGCAGCCCGAGGGGGGGAGGCTACAATGAGCAGTTCTTC. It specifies CASSPRGGGYNEQFF.

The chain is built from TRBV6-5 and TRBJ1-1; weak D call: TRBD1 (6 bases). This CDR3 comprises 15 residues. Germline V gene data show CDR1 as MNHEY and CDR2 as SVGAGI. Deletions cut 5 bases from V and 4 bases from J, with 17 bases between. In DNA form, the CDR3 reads TGTGCCAGCAGTATTATAACAGGGCTAGGCACTGAAGCTTTCTTT. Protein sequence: CASSIITGLGTEAFF.

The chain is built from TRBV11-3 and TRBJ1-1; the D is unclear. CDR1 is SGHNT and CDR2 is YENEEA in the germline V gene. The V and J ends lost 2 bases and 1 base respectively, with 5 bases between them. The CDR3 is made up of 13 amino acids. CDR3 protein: CASSLNRNTEAFF. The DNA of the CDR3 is TGTGCCAGCAGCTTAAATAGGAACACTGAAGCTTTCTTT.

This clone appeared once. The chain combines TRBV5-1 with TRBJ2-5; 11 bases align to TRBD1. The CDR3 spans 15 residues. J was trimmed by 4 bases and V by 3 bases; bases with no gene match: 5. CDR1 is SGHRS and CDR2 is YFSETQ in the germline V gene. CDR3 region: CASSSGTGGLETQYF. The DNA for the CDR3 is TGCGCCAGCAGCTCCGGGACAGGGGGTCTAGAGACCCAGTACTTC.

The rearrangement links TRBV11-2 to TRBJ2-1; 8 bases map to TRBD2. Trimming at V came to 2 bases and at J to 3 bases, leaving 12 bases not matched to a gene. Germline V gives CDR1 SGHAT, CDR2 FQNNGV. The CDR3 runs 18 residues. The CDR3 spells CASSLIAGRPGLYNEQFF. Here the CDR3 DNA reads TGTGCCAGCAGCTTAATAGCGGGAAGACCAGGCCTCTACAATGAGCAGTTCTTC.

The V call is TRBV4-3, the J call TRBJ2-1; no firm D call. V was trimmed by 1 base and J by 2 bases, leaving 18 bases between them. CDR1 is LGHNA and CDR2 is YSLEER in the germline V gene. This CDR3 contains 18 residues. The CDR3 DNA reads TGCGCCAGCAGCCAAGGGCCCAGTCTAACAAATCCCTACAATGAGCAGTTCTTC. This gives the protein CASSQGPSLTNPYNEQFF.

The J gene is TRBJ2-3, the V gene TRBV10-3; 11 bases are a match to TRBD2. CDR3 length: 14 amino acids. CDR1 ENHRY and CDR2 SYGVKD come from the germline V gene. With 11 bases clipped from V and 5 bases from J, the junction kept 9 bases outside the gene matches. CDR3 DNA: TGTGCCGCCCGTCATAGCGGGAGGGGAGATACGCAGTATTTT. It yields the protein CAARHSGRGDTQYF.

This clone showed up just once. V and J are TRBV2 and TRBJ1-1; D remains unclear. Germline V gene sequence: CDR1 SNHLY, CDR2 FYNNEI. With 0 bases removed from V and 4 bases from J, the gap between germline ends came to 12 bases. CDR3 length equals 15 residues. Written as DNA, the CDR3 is TGTGCCAGCAGTGAAGCCGGGCGGGGAAGCACTGAAGCTTTCTTT. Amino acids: CASSEAGRGSTEAFF.

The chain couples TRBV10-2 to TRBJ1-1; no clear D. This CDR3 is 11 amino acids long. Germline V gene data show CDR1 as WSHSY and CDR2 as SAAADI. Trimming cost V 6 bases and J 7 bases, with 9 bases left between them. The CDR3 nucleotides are TGCGCCAGCAGGGAAGGGTATGAAGCTTTCTTT. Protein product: CASREGYEAFF.

The CDR3 DNA is TGTGCCAGCAGTTACCGAGGTCAGACCCAGTACTTC. It translates to CASSYRGQTQYF. The rearrangement joins TRBV6-5 to TRBJ2-5; D remains unclear. Germline V gene data show CDR1 as MNHEY and CDR2 as SVGAGI. This CDR3 is 12 amino acids long. The V and J ends lost 2 bases and 6 bases respectively, with 7 bases between them.

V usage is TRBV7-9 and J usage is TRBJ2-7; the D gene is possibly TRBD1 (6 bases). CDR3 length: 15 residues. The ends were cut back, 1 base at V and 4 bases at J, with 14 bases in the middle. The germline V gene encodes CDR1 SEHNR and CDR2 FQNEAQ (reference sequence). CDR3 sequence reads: CASSLGGPTSYEQYF. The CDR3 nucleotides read TGTGCCAGCAGCTTAGGGGGGCCCACAAGTTACGAGCAGTACTTC.

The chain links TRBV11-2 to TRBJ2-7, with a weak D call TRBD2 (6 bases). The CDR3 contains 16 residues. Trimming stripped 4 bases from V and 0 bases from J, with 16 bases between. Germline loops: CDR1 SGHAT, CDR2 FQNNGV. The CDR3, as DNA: TGTGCCAGCAGCTCCCTCGGTGGCGGGGACTCCTACGAGCAGTACTTC. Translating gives CASSSLGGGDSYEQYF.

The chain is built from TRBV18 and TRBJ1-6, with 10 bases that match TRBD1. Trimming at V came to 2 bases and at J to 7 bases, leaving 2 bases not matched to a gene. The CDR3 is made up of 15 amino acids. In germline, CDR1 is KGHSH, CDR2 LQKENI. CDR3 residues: CASSPTDRGNSPLHF. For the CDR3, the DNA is TGTGCCAGCTCACCAACGGACAGGGGGAATTCACCCCTCCACTTT. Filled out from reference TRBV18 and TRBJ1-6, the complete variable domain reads NAGVMQNPRHLVRRRGQEARLRCSPMKGHSHVYWYRQLPEEGLKFMVYLQKENIIDESGMPKERFSAEFPKEGPSILRIQQVVRGDSAAYFCASSPTDRGNSPLHFGNGTRLTVT.

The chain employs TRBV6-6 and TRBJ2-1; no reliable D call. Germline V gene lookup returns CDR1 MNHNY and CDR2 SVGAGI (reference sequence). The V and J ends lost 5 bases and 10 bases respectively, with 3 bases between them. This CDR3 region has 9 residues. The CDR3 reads CASSQEQFF. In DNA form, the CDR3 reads TGTGCCAGCAGTCAAGAGCAGTTCTTC.

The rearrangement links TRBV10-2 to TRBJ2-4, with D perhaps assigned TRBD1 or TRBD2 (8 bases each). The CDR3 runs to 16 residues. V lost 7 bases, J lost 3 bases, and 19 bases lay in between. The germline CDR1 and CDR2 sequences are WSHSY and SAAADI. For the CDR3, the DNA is TGCGCCAGCACCGGGGGGGCAGGGGGCGGCAAAAACATTCAGTACTTC. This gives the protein CASTGGAGGGKNIQYF.

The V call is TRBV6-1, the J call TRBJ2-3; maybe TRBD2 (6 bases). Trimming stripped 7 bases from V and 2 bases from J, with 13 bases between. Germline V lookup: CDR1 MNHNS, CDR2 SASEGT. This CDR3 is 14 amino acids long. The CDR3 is CASNSLANTDTQYF. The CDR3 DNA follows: TGTGCCAGCAATAGCCTAGCGAACACAGATACGCAGTATTTT.

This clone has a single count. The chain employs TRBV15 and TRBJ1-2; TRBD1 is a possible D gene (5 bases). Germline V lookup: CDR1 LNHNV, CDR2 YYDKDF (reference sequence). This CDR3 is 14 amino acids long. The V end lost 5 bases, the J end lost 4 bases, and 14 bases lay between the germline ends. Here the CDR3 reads CATSPRQPSYGYTF. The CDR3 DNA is TGTGCCACCAGCCCCAGACAGCCTTCCTATGGCTACACCTTC.

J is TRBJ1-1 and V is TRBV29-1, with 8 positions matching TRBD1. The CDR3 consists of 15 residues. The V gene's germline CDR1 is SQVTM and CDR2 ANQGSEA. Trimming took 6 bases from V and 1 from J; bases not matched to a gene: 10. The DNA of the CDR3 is TGCAGCGTCCTGCCTCAGGGGGCAGGGAACACTGAAGCTTTCTTT. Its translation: CSVLPQGAGNTEAFF.

In nucleotides, the CDR3 is TGTGCCAGCAGCCTACTTAGGGCAGGACGCTATGGCTACACCTTC. Its protein is CASSLLRAGRYGYTF. V usage is TRBV7-9 and J usage is TRBJ1-2; no clear D gene. Germline values: CDR1 SEHNR, CDR2 FQNEAQ (reference sequence). This CDR3 contains 15 residues. The V end lost 5 bases, the J end lost 4 bases, and 17 bases lay between the germline ends.

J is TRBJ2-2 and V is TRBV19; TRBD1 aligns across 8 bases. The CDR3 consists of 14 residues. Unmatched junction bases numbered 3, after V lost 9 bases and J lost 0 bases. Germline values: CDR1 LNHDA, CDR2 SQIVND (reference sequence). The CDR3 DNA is TGTGCCAGCCAGGGGGCGGCGAACACCGGGGAGCTGTTTTTT. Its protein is CASQGAANTGELFF.

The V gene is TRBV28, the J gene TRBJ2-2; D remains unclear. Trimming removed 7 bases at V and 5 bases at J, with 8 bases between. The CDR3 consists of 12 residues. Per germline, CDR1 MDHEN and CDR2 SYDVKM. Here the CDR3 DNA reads TGTGCCAGCATACCGGCAACCGGGGAGCTGTTTTTT. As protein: CASIPATGELFF.